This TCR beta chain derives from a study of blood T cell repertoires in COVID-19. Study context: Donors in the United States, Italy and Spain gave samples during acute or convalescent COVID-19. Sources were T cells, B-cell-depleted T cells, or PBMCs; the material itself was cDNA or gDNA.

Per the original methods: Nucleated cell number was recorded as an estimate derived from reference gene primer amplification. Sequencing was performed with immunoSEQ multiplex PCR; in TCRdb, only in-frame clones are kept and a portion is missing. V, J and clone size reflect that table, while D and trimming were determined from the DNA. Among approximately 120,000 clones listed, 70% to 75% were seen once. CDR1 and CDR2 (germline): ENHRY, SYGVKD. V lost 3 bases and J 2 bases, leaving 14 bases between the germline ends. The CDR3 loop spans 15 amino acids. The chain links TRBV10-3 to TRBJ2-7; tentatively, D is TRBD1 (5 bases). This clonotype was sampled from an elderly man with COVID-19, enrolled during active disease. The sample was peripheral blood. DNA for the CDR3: TGTGCCATCAGTGACGGGCCGAGACAGACCTACGAGCAGTACTTC. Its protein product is CAISDGPRQTYEQYF.